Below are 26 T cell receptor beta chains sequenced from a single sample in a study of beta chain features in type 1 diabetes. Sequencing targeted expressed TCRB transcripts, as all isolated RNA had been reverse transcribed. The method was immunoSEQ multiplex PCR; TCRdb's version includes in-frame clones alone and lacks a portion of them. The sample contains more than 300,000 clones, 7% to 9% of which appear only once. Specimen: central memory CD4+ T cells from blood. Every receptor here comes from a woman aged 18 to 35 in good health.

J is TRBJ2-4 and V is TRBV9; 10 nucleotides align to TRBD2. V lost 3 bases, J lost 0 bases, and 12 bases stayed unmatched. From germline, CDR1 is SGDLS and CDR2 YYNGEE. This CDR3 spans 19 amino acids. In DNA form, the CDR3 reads TGTGCCAGCAGCGGAGGGGCGACTAGCGGGTCTCCAGCCAAAAACATTCAGTACTTC. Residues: CASSGGATSGSPAKNIQYF.

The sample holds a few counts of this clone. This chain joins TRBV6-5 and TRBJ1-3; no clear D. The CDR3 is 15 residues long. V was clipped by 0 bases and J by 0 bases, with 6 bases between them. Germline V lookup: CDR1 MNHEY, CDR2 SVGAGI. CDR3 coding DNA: TGTGCCAGCAGTTACTCGATCAGCTCTGGAAACACCATATATTTT. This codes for CASSYSISSGNTIYF.

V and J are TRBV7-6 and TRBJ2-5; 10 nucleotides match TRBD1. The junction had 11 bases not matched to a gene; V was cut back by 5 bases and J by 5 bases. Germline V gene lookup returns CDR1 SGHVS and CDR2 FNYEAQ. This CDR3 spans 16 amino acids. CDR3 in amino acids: CASSERGQGGGETQYF. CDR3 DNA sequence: TGTGCCAGCAGCGAGAGAGGACAGGGGGGTGGCGAGACCCAGTACTTC.

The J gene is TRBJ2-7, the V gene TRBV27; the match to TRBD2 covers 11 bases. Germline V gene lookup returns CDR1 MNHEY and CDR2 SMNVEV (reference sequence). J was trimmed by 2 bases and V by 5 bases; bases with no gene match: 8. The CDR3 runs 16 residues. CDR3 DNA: TGTGCCAGCAGTCGTGGACTAGCGGGTCTCCCCTACGAGCAGTACTTC. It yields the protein CASSRGLAGLPYEQYF.

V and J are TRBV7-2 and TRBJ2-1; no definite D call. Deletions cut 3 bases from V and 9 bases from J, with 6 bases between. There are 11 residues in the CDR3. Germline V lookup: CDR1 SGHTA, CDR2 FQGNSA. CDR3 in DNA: TGTGCCAGCAGCTTTATTGGTGAGCAGTTCTTC. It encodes CASSFIGEQFF. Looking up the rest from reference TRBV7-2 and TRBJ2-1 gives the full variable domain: GAGVSQSPSNKVTEKGKDVELRCDPISGHTALYWYRQSLGQGLEFLIYFQGNSAPDKSGLPSDRFSAERTGGSVSTLTIQRTQQEDSAVYLCASSFIGEQFFGPGTRLTVL.

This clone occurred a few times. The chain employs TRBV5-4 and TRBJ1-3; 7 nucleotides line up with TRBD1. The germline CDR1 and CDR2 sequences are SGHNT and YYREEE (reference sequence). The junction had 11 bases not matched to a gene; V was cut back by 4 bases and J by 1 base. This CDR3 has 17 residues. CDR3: CASSQNDRAMSGNTIYF. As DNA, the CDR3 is TGTGCCAGCAGCCAAAACGACAGGGCTATGTCTGGAAACACCATATATTTT.

The chain's CDR3 is CASSLGLAGAKGGTQYF. In DNA form, the CDR3 reads TGTGCCAGCAGCCTAGGACTAGCGGGAGCGAAAGGGGGGACCCAGTACTTC. The chain is built from TRBV7-2 and TRBJ2-5, with TRBD2 matching over 13 bases. Germline CDR1 is SGHTA and CDR2 is FQGNSA. Trimming at V came to 5 bases and at J to 7 bases, leaving 13 bases not matched to a gene. The CDR3 covers 17 residues.

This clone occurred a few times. The CDR3 sequence: CASRPHPISYEQYF. DNA of the CDR3: TGTGCCAGCAGGCCTCACCCGATCTCCTACGAGCAGTACTTC. The chain has TRBV2 and TRBJ2-7; D is unclear. Trimming removed 6 bases from V and 0 bases from J, with 12 bases in between. This CDR3 has 14 residues. Germline loops: CDR1 SNHLY, CDR2 FYNNEI.

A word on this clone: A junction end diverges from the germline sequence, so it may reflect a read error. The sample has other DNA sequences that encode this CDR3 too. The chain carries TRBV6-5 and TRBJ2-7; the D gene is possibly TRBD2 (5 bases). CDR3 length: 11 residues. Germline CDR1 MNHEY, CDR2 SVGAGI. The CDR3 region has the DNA TGTGCCATCAGTGGAGGATACGAGCAGTACTTC. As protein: CAISGGYEQYF.

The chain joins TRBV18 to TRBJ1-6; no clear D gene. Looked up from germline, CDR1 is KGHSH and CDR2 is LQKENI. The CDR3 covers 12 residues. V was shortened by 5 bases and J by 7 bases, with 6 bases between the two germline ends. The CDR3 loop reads CASSIPNSPLHF. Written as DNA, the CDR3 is TGTGCCAGCTCAATACCCAATTCACCCCTCCACTTT.

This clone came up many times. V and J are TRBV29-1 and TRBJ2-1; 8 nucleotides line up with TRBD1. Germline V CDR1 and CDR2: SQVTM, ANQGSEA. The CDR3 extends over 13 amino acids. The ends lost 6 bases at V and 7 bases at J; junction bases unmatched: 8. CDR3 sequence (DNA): TGCAGCGTCGACCTCCGGACAGGGAATGAGCAGTTCTTC. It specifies CSVDLRTGNEQFF.

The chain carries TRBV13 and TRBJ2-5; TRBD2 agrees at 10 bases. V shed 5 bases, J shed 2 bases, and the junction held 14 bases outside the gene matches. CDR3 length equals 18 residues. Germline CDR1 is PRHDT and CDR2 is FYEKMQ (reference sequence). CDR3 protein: CASSQAGFETSGQETQYF. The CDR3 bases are TGTGCCAGCAGCCAGGCGGGTTTCGAGACTAGCGGGCAAGAGACCCAGTACTTC.

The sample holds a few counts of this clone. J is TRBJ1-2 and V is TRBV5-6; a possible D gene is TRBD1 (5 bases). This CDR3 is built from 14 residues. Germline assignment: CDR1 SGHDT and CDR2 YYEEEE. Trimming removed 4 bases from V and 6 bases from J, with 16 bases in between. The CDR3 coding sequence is TGTGCCAGCAGCCCAATTTTCGGGGGAAATGGCTACACCTTC. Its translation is CASSPIFGGNGYTF.

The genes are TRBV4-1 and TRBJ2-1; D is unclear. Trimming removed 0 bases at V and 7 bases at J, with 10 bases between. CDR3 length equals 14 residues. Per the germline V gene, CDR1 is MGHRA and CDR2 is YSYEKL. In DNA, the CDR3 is TGCGCCAGCAGCCAAGATATTGGCCGAAATGAGCAGTTCTTC. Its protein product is CASSQDIGRNEQFF.

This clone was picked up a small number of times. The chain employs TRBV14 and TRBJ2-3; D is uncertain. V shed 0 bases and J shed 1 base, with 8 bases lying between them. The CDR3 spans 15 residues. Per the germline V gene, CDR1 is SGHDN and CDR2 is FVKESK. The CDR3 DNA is TGTGCCAGCAGCCAAGATGCCCTACGCACAGATACGCAGTATTTT. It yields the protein CASSQDALRTDTQYF.

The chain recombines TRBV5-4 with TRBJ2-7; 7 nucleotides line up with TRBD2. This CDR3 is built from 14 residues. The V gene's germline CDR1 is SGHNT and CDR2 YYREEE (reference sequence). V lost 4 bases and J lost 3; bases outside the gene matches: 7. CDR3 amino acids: CASSHGTNFYEQYF. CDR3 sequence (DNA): TGTGCCAGCAGCCACGGGACTAACTTCTACGAGCAGTACTTC.

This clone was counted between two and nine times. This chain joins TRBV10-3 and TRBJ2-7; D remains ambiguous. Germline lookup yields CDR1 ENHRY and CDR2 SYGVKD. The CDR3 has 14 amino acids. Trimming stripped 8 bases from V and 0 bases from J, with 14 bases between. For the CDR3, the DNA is TGTGCCATCTCTGGTTCCTCCAGCTCCTACGAGCAGTACTTC. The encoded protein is CAISGSSSSYEQYF.

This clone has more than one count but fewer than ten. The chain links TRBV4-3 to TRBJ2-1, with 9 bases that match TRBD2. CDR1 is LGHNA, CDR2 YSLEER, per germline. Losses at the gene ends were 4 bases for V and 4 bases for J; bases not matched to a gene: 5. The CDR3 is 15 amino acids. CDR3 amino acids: CASSPQAGGYNEQFF. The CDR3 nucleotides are TGCGCCAGCAGCCCGCAAGCGGGAGGTTACAATGAGCAGTTCTTC.

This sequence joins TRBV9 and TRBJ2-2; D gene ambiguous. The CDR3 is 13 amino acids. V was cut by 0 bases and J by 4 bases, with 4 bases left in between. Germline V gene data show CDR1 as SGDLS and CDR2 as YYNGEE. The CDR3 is CASSVALTGELFF. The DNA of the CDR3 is TGTGCCAGCAGCGTAGCTCTCACCGGGGAGCTGTTTTTT. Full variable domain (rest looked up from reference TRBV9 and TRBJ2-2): DSGVTQTPKHLITATGQRVTLRCSPRSGDLSVYWYQQSLDQGLQFLIQYYNGEERAKGNILERFSAQQFPDLHSELNLSSLELGDSALYFCASSVALTGELFFGEGSRLTVL.

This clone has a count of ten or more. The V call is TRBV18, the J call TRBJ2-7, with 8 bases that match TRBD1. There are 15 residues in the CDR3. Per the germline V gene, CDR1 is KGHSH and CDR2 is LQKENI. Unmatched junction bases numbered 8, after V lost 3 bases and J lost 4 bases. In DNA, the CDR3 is TGTGCCAGCTCACCTCGGACAGGGCCGGGTTACGAGCAGTACTTC. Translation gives CASSPRTGPGYEQYF. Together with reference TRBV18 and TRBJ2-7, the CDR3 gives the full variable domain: NAGVMQNPRHLVRRRGQEARLRCSPMKGHSHVYWYRQLPEEGLKFMVYLQKENIIDESGMPKERFSAEFPKEGPSILRIQQVVRGDSAAYFCASSPRTGPGYEQYFGPGTRLTVT.

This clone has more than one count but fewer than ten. CDR3 nucleotide sequence: TGTGCCAGTAAACGGGGGAACACTGAAGCTTTCTTT. Protein sequence: CASKRGNTEAFF. The chain carries TRBV19 and TRBJ1-1; D gene unclear. From germline, CDR1 is LNHDA and CDR2 SQIVND (reference sequence). The V and J ends lost 7 bases and 1 base respectively, with 7 bases between them. The CDR3 runs to 12 residues.

The CDR3 sequence: CASSQEASEYGYTF. As DNA, the CDR3 is TGTGCCAGCAGCCAGGAAGCTTCGGAGTATGGCTACACCTTC. V and J are TRBV4-2 and TRBJ1-2; D is ambiguous. Per germline, CDR1 LGHNA and CDR2 YNFKEQ. V gave up 3 bases and J gave up 5 bases, with 13 bases separating them. The CDR3 is made up of 14 amino acids.

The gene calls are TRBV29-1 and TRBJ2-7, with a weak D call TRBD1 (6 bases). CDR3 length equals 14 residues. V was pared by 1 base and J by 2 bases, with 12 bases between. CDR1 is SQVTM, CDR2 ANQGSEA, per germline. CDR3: CSVEGTERPYEQYF. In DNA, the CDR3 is TGCAGCGTTGAAGGGACAGAAAGGCCCTACGAGCAGTACTTC.

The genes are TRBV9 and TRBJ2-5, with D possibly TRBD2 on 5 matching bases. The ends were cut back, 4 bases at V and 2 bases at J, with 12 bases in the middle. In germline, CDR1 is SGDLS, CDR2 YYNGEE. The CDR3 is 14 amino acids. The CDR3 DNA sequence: TGTGCCAGCAGCCTCGGAGGTGGGCAAGAGACCCAGTACTTC. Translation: CASSLGGGQETQYF.

CDR3 loop: CASSLYGRGTTGNTIYF. The CDR3 region has the DNA TGTGCCAGCAGCTTGTACGGGCGGGGGACAACTGGAAACACCATATATTTT. The chain couples TRBV5-6 to TRBJ1-3, with a possible D match to TRBD1 (6 bases). The V gene's germline CDR1 is SGHDT and CDR2 YYEEEE. V lost 1 base and J lost 2, with 16 bases in between. The CDR3 is made up of 17 amino acids.

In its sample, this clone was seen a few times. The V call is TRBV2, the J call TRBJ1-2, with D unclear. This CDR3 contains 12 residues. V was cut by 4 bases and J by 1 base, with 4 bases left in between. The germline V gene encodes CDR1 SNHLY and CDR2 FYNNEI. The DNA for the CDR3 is TGTGCCAGCAGTGCTTATAACTATGGCTACACCTTC. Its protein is CASSAYNYGYTF.